These 27 T cell receptor beta chains share one sample of origin, sequenced in a study of blood T cell repertoires in COVID-19. Generated by immunoSEQ multiplex PCR, the TCRdb table keeps only in-frame clones and is missing some. The sample yields tens of thousands of clones, around 88% seen once. The sample was peripheral blood. The receptors were gathered from a man aged 50-60 years with active COVID-19.

This clone was observed once. The chain couples TRBV19 to TRBJ1-2; TRBD1 might be the D (6 bases). CDR1 is LNHDA, CDR2 SQIVND, per germline (reference sequence). The V gene lost 8 bases and the J gene lost 7 bases, with 17 bases spanning the gap. This CDR3 spans 13 amino acids. The chain's CDR3 is CASSVAGVAGYTF. In DNA form, the CDR3 reads TGTGCCAGTTCGGTGGCAGGGGTGGCTGGCTACACCTTC.

The rearrangement joins TRBV11-2 to TRBJ2-5; TRBD1 is a possible D gene (6 bases). V dropped 5 bases and J dropped 4 bases, with 11 bases sitting between them. CDR3 length: 13 residues. Germline-derived CDR1 and CDR2 are SGHAT and FQNNGV. The CDR3 loop reads CASSHGQLETQYF. The CDR3 DNA reads TGTGCCAGCAGCCACGGACAGCTAGAGACCCAGTACTTC.

V gene TRBV6-6 combines with J gene TRBJ2-2; D may be TRBD2 (6 bases). The ends were cut back, 5 bases at V and 3 bases at J, with 19 bases in the middle. CDR3 length: 17 residues. In germline, CDR1 is MNHNY, CDR2 SVGAGI (reference sequence). The CDR3 sequence: CASSRAGGLQDTGELFF. As DNA, the CDR3 is TGTGCCAGCAGTCGCGCCGGGGGTCTCCAGGACACCGGGGAGCTGTTTTTT.

This rearrangement joins TRBV7-2 to TRBJ1-6; TRBD1 is a possible D gene (5 bases). Trimming removed 1 base at V and 9 bases at J, with 10 bases between. The CDR3 extends over 14 amino acids. The V gene's germline CDR1 is SGHTA and CDR2 FQGNSA. In nucleotides, the CDR3 is TGTGCCAGCAGCTTAGGCCAGGGAGGTTCACCCCTCCACTTT. Translated, it gives CASSLGQGGSPLHF.

This chain links TRBV7-3 with TRBJ1-1; D is possibly TRBD1 (6 bases). The CDR3 covers 13 residues. Trimming shortened V by 6 bases and J by 4 bases, and 12 bases separated the two germline ends. In germline, CDR1 is SGHTA, CDR2 FQGTGA. CDR3 nucleotide sequence: TGTGCCAGCAGAGGGGGAGGGGGCACTGAAGCTTTCTTT. The encoded protein is CASRGGGGTEAFF.

V usage is TRBV4-1 and J usage is TRBJ1-4, with no clear D. This CDR3 region has 16 residues. CDR1 is MGHRA and CDR2 is YSYEKL in the germline V gene. The V and J ends lost 1 base and 6 bases respectively, with 15 bases between them. CDR3 loop: CASSQVMRSADEKLFF. The CDR3 DNA follows: TGCGCCAGCAGCCAAGTAATGAGGAGTGCGGATGAAAAACTGTTTTTT.

The gene calls are TRBV28 and TRBJ2-7, with TRBD2 identical over 11 bases. The V and J ends lost 5 bases and 0 bases, in that order; junction bases with no gene match: 6. Germline CDR1 MDHEN, CDR2 SYDVKM. The CDR3 is 16 amino acids. The CDR3 region is CASSRVAGGFSYEQYF. DNA for the CDR3: TGTGCCAGCAGTAGAGTAGCGGGAGGGTTCTCCTACGAGCAGTACTTC.

The V gene is TRBV4-3, the J gene TRBJ2-7; 7 nucleotides match TRBD1. Trimming removed 1 base from V and 3 bases from J; junction bases left unmatched: 6. CDR1 and CDR2 from the germline V gene are LGHNA and YSLEER. The CDR3 is 15 residues long. The CDR3 protein is CASSQANRGSYEQYF. CDR3 in DNA: TGCGCCAGCAGCCAAGCTAACAGGGGAAGCTACGAGCAGTACTTC.

This rearrangement joins TRBV28 to TRBJ2-6; tentative D call: TRBD2 (5 bases). This CDR3 has 15 residues. Deletions cut 5 bases from V and 0 bases from J, with 8 bases between. In germline, CDR1 is MDHEN, CDR2 SYDVKM. The CDR3 DNA sequence: TGTGCCAGCAGTGCCCGGGGCTCTGGGGCCAACGTCCTGACTTTC. Encoded protein: CASSARGSGANVLTF.

Here the CDR3 reads CASSLTAAGPQHF. The CDR3 DNA follows: TGTGCCAGCAGCTTAACGGCGGCGGGGCCCCAGCATTTT. The rearrangement uses TRBV7-3 and TRBJ1-5; D call uncertain. This CDR3 region has 13 residues. The germline V and J ends were trimmed by 0 bases and 9 bases, with 9 bases remaining between them. Germline V lookup: CDR1 SGHTA, CDR2 FQGTGA.

The chain has TRBV5-5 and TRBJ1-1, with D unclear. Trimming pared 2 bases from V and 7 bases from J, leaving 15 bases between. This CDR3 comprises 14 residues. Per the germline V gene, CDR1 is SGHKS and CDR2 is YYEKEE (reference sequence). In DNA form, the CDR3 reads TGTGCCAGCAGCTTAATACGCAGTCGGGGTGAAGCTTTCTTT. Translated: CASSLIRSRGEAFF.

The V gene is TRBV7-2, the J gene TRBJ2-7; 10 nucleotides match TRBD1. J lost 2 bases, V lost 5 bases, and 3 bases had no gene match. This CDR3 is built from 14 residues. CDR1 SGHTA and CDR2 FQGNSA come from the germline V gene. CDR3: CASSAGQGAYEQYF. CDR3 DNA sequence: TGTGCCAGCAGCGCTGGACAGGGGGCCTACGAGCAGTACTTC.

The rearrangement links TRBV19 to TRBJ2-7, with 7 bases identical to TRBD1. Unmatched junction bases numbered 5, after V lost 3 bases and J lost 3 bases. Germline V gives CDR1 LNHDA, CDR2 SQIVND (reference sequence). The CDR3 sequence is 14 residues long. The CDR3 spells CASSMPTGYYEQYF. The DNA for the CDR3 is TGTGCCAGTAGTATGCCGACAGGGTACTACGAGCAGTACTTC.

The rearrangement joins TRBV11-3 to TRBJ2-1, with 9 bases lining up with TRBD1. Trimming at V came to 5 bases and at J to 15 bases, leaving 11 bases not matched to a gene. Germline V CDR1 and CDR2: SGHNT, YENEEA. This CDR3 is 13 amino acids long. The CDR3 here is CASSRSDRGPPFF. In DNA form, the CDR3 reads TGTGCCAGCAGCCGATCGGACAGGGGCCCTCCGTTCTTC.

This clone has a single count. The chain uses TRBV10-2 and TRBJ2-5; 7 bases are a match to TRBD1. Trimming took 6 bases from V and 6 from J; bases not matched to a gene: 13. Germline V gene data show CDR1 as WSHSY and CDR2 as SAAADI. There are 15 residues in the CDR3. DNA of the CDR3: TGCGCCAGCAGAGGACAGGCCTTGGGGGAAAAGACCCAGTACTTC. Translating gives CASRGQALGEKTQYF.

In DNA form, the CDR3 reads TGTGCCAGCCGACGGGGGGGCACTCACAATGAGCAGTTCTTC. Protein sequence: CASRRGGTHNEQFF. This chain links TRBV28 with TRBJ2-1; TRBD2 agrees at 8 bases. Germline V gene data show CDR1 as MDHEN and CDR2 as SYDVKM. V dropped 8 bases and J dropped 5; count of bases not matched to a gene: 8. The CDR3 is 14 residues long.

The CDR3 reads CASSSGTSGRASRNEQYF. The CDR3, as DNA: TGTGCCAGCAGTTCAGGGACTAGCGGGAGGGCCTCAAGGAACGAGCAGTACTTC. The chain combines TRBV27 with TRBJ2-7; the match to TRBD2 covers 16 bases. The germline V gene has CDR1 MNHEY and CDR2 SMNVEV (reference sequence). This CDR3 contains 18 residues. The V segment lost 4 bases and the J segment 5 bases; nucleotides outside the gene matches: 11.

J is TRBJ1-4 and V is TRBV6-6; 8 nucleotides agree with TRBD1. The CDR3 loop spans 15 amino acids. Losses at the gene ends were 6 bases for V and 4 bases for J; bases not matched to a gene: 7. Germline V lookup: CDR1 MNHNY, CDR2 SVGAGI (reference sequence). The CDR3 loop reads CASRLTGAVNEKLFF. The CDR3 region has the DNA TGTGCCAGCAGGCTGACAGGGGCCGTTAATGAAAAACTGTTTTTT.

The chain recombines TRBV6-6 with TRBJ2-2, with 8 bases aligning to TRBD1. The J segment lost 0 bases and the V segment lost 5 bases, leaving 2 bases of the junction unmatched. CDR3 size: 15 residues. Germline loops: CDR1 MNHNY, CDR2 SVGAGI (reference sequence). DNA for the CDR3: TGTGCCAGCAGTAAGACAGGGGCGAACACCGGGGAGCTGTTTTTT. The encoded protein is CASSKTGANTGELFF.

V gene TRBV27 combines with J gene TRBJ1-4, with D maybe TRBD1 (6 bases). CDR1 is MNHEY, CDR2 SMNVEV, per germline (reference sequence). Trimming shortened V by 6 bases and J by 5 bases, and 19 bases separated the two germline ends. The length of the CDR3 is 16 residues. CDR3 sequence: CASRLMGATPNEKLFF. In nucleotides, the CDR3 is TGTGCCAGCAGGCTAATGGGGGCCACCCCGAATGAAAAACTGTTTTTT.

This clone was picked up one time. The chain joins TRBV28 to TRBJ2-1; 9 nucleotides agree with TRBD2. CDR3 length equals 14 residues. Germline-derived CDR1 and CDR2 are MDHEN and SYDVKM. Losses at the gene ends were 5 bases for V and 4 bases for J; bases not matched to a gene: 3. Written as DNA, the CDR3 is TGTGCCAGCAGTCGCGGGGGGGGTTACAATGAGCAGTTCTTC. Translation gives CASSRGGGYNEQFF.

The chain combines TRBV4-1 with TRBJ1-4; TRBD1 matches 11 bases. CDR1 is MGHRA and CDR2 is YSYEKL in the germline V gene. J gave up 7 bases and V 3 bases, and 4 bases lay outside the gene matches. CDR3 length: 15 residues. DNA of the CDR3: TGCGCCAGCAGCCACCTGGGGACAGGGGGTGAAAAACTGTTTTTT. Translation: CASSHLGTGGEKLFF.

V is TRBV28 and J is TRBJ2-4; D remains unclear. The V gene's germline CDR1 is MDHEN and CDR2 SYDVKM. CDR3 size: 15 residues. V was pared by 3 bases and J by 0 bases, with 9 bases between. The CDR3 loop reads CASSFAYLAKNIQYF. The CDR3 DNA reads TGTGCCAGCAGTTTTGCCTACTTAGCCAAAAACATTCAGTACTTC.

The rearrangement joins TRBV19 to TRBJ2-7; 7 nucleotides align to TRBD1. The CDR3 has 15 amino acids. V gave up 4 bases and J gave up 3 bases; unmatched junction bases: 9. Germline V gives CDR1 LNHDA, CDR2 SQIVND (reference sequence). The CDR3 DNA sequence: TGTGCCAGTAGTAGGGAGAAAGGGGGCGGCTACGAGCAGTACTTC. This codes for CASSREKGGGYEQYF.

V is TRBV28 and J is TRBJ2-7, with no clear D. The CDR3 is 10 residues long. Trimming shortened V by 7 bases and J by 5 bases, and 6 bases separated the two germline ends. Per the germline V gene, CDR1 is MDHEN and CDR2 is SYDVKM. This chain's CDR3 is CASKSDEQYF. The CDR3 coding sequence is TGTGCCAGCAAGTCAGACGAGCAGTACTTC. The full variable domain, in which reference TRBV28 and TRBJ2-7 provide the parts outside the CDR3, is DVKVTQSSRYLVKRTGEKVFLECVQDMDHENMFWYRQDPGLGLRLIYFSYDVKMKEKGDIPEGYSVSREKKERFSLILESASTNQTSMYLCASKSDEQYFGPGTRLTVT.

The V call is TRBV5-6, the J call TRBJ2-7; D is unclear. Per germline, CDR1 SGHDT and CDR2 YYEEEE. V dropped 1 base and J dropped 5 bases, with 7 bases sitting between them. This CDR3 has 12 amino acids. The CDR3 DNA sequence: TGTGCCAGCAGCTTGAAAGTAGACGAGCAGTACTTC. Translated: CASSLKVDEQYF.

The chain joins TRBV20-1 to TRBJ2-5; possible D gene TRBD2, 6 bases. The V and J ends lost 5 bases and 7 bases respectively, with 8 bases between them. The CDR3 has 10 amino acids. The germline gives CDR1 DFQATT, CDR2 SNEGSKA (reference sequence). CDR3 sequence: CSAVGGTQYF. The CDR3 bases are TGCAGTGCTGTGGGGGGGACCCAGTACTTC.